Shown below are 24 T cell receptor beta chains from a single sample sequenced in a study of blood T cell repertoires in COVID-19 (dated by TCRdb to 2020 to 2021). The library was produced with the immunoSEQ multiplex PCR assay. The source is immuneACCESS, and TCRdb retained only in-frame sequences with V and J called. Part of the clones is not carried over; for the studies checked, unresolved V genes explain less than half of this, and the remainder is unexplained. The sample includes around 99,000 clones, with roughly nine tenths observed a single time. Around 5.1% of the sample comes from the top ten. Specimen: peripheral blood. Every receptor here comes from a man in his fifties with acute or convalescent COVID-19.

This clone was detected only once. The chain employs TRBV5-1 and TRBJ2-3, with 8 positions matching TRBD1. The junction had 5 bases not matched to a gene; V was cut back by 4 bases and J by 1 base. Germline V lookup: CDR1 SGHRS, CDR2 YFSETQ. The length of the CDR3 is 15 residues. The chain's CDR3 is CASSPGQVRTDTQYF. CDR3 nucleotides: TGCGCCAGCAGCCCGGGACAGGTACGCACAGATACGCAGTATTTT.

The chain carries TRBV7-9 and TRBJ2-3; the match to TRBD1 covers 10 bases. The CDR3 has 16 amino acids. Germline CDR1 and CDR2: SEHNR and FQNEAQ (reference sequence). The V gene end was trimmed by 5 bases and the J gene end by 1 base; junction bases not matched to a gene: 6. The CDR3: CASSPPGTGGTDTQYF. The CDR3 DNA sequence: TGTGCCAGCAGCCCCCCGGGGACAGGGGGCACAGATACGCAGTATTTT.

The V gene is TRBV30, the J gene TRBJ1-2; 7 bases map to TRBD1. CDR3 length equals 13 residues. J was trimmed by 10 bases and V by 3 bases; bases with no gene match: 11. From germline, CDR1 is GTSNPN and CDR2 SVGIG (reference sequence). The CDR3 region is CAWSPGGLLSYTF. CDR3 bases: TGTGCCTGGAGCCCAGGGGGACTCCTCTCCTACACCTTC.

V gene TRBV5-6 combines with J gene TRBJ1-2, with a tentative D call TRBD1 (5 bases). V shed 4 bases and J shed 1 base, with 17 bases lying between them. The V gene's germline CDR1 is SGHDT and CDR2 YYEEEE. The CDR3 totals 16 residues. CDR3 residues: CASSPRWRQSNYGYTF. The CDR3 nucleotides read TGTGCCAGCAGCCCGCGGTGGAGACAGAGTAACTATGGCTACACCTTC.

The chain couples TRBV6-5 to TRBJ2-5; possible D gene TRBD1, 5 bases. With 0 bases removed from V and 6 bases from J, the gap between germline ends came to 14 bases. CDR1 MNHEY and CDR2 SVGAGI come from the germline V gene. The CDR3 consists of 15 residues. The CDR3 spells CASSYSKGRLKTQYF. Written as DNA, the CDR3 is TGTGCCAGCAGTTACTCGAAGGGGCGTCTTAAGACCCAGTACTTC.

This clone appeared a single time. The gene calls are TRBV4-2 and TRBJ2-1; TRBD2 matches at 10 bases. V trimming: 2 bases; J trimming: 6 bases; junction bases outside the gene matches: 4. Germline CDR1 LGHNA, CDR2 YNFKEQ. The CDR3 is 15 amino acids. The CDR3 protein is CASSQLAGVFNEQFF. The DNA for the CDR3 is TGTGCCAGCAGCCAACTAGCGGGAGTTTTCAATGAGCAGTTCTTC.

The chain uses TRBV11-3 and TRBJ2-2; TRBD1 agrees at 8 bases. The CDR3 totals 15 residues. The germline V gene encodes CDR1 SGHNT and CDR2 YENEEA. The V segment lost 6 bases and the J segment 5 bases; nucleotides outside the gene matches: 8. The CDR3 DNA reads TGTGCCAGCAGTTCAAGGACAGGGCCTACCGGGGAGCTGTTTTTT. Its translation: CASSSRTGPTGELFF.

The chain has TRBV7-6 and TRBJ1-5; 10 nucleotides match TRBD1. The V gene's germline CDR1 is SGHVS and CDR2 FNYEAQ. Trimming cost V 5 bases and J 0 bases; bases outside gene matches: 7. The CDR3 runs to 17 residues. The CDR3 nucleotides read TGTGCCAGCAGCGCCGGACAGGGGGAATATAGCAATCAGCCCCAGCATTTT. This sequence encodes CASSAGQGEYSNQPQHF.

The chain couples TRBV9 to TRBJ2-2, with 9 bases lining up with TRBD2. The CDR3 runs to 16 residues. Germline V lookup: CDR1 SGDLS, CDR2 YYNGEE. The trim removed 1 base at V and 4 bases at J, leaving 5 bases unmatched. The CDR3 DNA reads TGTGCCAGCAGCGTAATAGCGGGAGCCGTCACCGGGGAGCTGTTTTTT. This gives the protein CASSVIAGAVTGELFF.

The chain recombines TRBV29-1 with TRBJ1-1; a possible D gene is TRBD1 (5 bases). This CDR3 spans 14 amino acids. The V gene lost 3 bases and the J gene lost 4 bases, with 15 bases spanning the gap. Looked up from germline, CDR1 is SQVTM and CDR2 is ANQGSEA. CDR3 in DNA: TGCAGCGTTGAGTTACAGGCGTGGGGCACTGAAGCTTTCTTT. Amino acids: CSVELQAWGTEAFF.

The rearrangement joins TRBV10-3 to TRBJ2-1; 11 bases align to TRBD1. Germline CDR1 is ENHRY and CDR2 is SYGVKD. The CDR3 runs to 14 residues. With V trimmed by 4 bases and J by 7 bases, 3 bases remained unmatched. The CDR3 spells CAISAGTGGNEQFF. The CDR3 DNA reads as TGTGCCATCAGTGCGGGGACAGGGGGGAATGAGCAGTTCTTC.

The V call is TRBV27, the J call TRBJ1-1; 10 positions agree with TRBD1. The CDR3 spans 17 residues. Germline V CDR1 and CDR2: MNHEY, SMNVEV (reference sequence). The V gene end was trimmed by 8 bases and the J gene end by 3 bases; junction bases not matched to a gene: 15. This CDR3 is CASGRDRGWAVDTEAFF. The CDR3 DNA follows: TGTGCCAGCGGCCGGGACAGGGGATGGGCGGTCGACACTGAAGCTTTCTTT.

This sequence joins TRBV6-5 and TRBJ2-1, with 12 bases fitting TRBD2. V lost 2 bases to trimming and J lost 7 bases; unmatched junction nucleotides: 6. Germline V gene data show CDR1 as MNHEY and CDR2 as SVGAGI. The CDR3 sequence is 16 residues long. CDR3 amino acids: CASSYETSGSKNEQFF. The CDR3 DNA reads TGTGCCAGCAGTTACGAGACTAGCGGGAGTAAAAATGAGCAGTTCTTC.

This chain connects TRBV11-2 to TRBJ2-1; tentatively, D is TRBD2 (5 bases). Germline loops: CDR1 SGHAT, CDR2 FQNNGV. V was cut by 0 bases and J by 7 bases, with 10 bases left in between. The CDR3 totals 14 residues. CDR3 bases: TGTGCCAGCAGCTTAGAAATAGCGACTAATGAGCAGTTCTTC. This sequence encodes CASSLEIATNEQFF.

The chain recombines TRBV7-6 with TRBJ2-3, with D hard to call. Germline assignment: CDR1 SGHVS and CDR2 FNYEAQ. V dropped 4 bases and J dropped 4 bases, with 6 bases sitting between them. The CDR3 runs 12 residues. CDR3 amino acids: CASSSRADTQYF. The CDR3 DNA reads TGTGCCAGCAGCTCTAGAGCAGATACGCAGTATTTT.

V is TRBV9 and J is TRBJ1-2, with 7 bases aligning to TRBD1. V lost 5 bases to trimming and J lost 5 bases; unmatched junction nucleotides: 9. The CDR3 loop spans 14 amino acids. Germline-derived CDR1 and CDR2 are SGDLS and YYNGEE. CDR3 sequence (DNA): TGTGCCAGCAGTGGGGGCGGGACAGCTTATGGCTACACCTTC. It encodes CASSGGGTAYGYTF.

The chain carries TRBV6-5 and TRBJ2-3; TRBD1 matches at 10 bases. V gave up 2 bases and J gave up 1 base; unmatched junction bases: 3. Germline assignment: CDR1 MNHEY and CDR2 SVGAGI. The CDR3 is made up of 16 amino acids. The CDR3 DNA reads as TGTGCCAGCAGTTACCCCGGGACAGGGGGCACAGATACGCAGTATTTT. Amino acids: CASSYPGTGGTDTQYF.

The rearrangement links TRBV19 to TRBJ2-1; TRBD1 agrees at 9 bases. Looked up from germline, CDR1 is LNHDA and CDR2 is SQIVND (reference sequence). The J segment lost 1 base and the V segment lost 6 bases, leaving 4 bases of the junction unmatched. CDR3 length equals 15 residues. The CDR3 sequence: CASSLDRGSYNEQFF. CDR3 sequence (DNA): TGTGCCAGTAGCTTGGACAGGGGTTCCTACAATGAGCAGTTCTTC.

This clone was seen only a few times. V gene TRBV7-9 combines with J gene TRBJ2-7; 9 bases line up with TRBD2. Germline V gene lookup returns CDR1 SEHNR and CDR2 FQNEAQ (reference sequence). With 3 bases clipped from V and 2 bases from J, the junction kept 2 bases outside the gene matches. The CDR3 sequence is 14 residues long. The CDR3 spells CASSLAGGPYEQYF. In DNA, the CDR3 is TGTGCCAGCAGCTTGGCGGGAGGGCCCTACGAGCAGTACTTC.

This CDR3 reads CASSLVFDRGHGEQFF. The CDR3 nucleotides are TGCGCCAGCAGCTTGGTGTTTGACAGGGGGCATGGTGAGCAGTTCTTC. The V and J genes are TRBV5-1 and TRBJ2-1; 10 positions agree with TRBD1. The CDR3 covers 16 residues. The germline gives CDR1 SGHRS, CDR2 YFSETQ. The V and J ends lost 0 bases and 9 bases, in that order; junction bases with no gene match: 9. The whole variable domain, filled in from reference TRBV5-1 and TRBJ2-1, reads KAGVTQTPRYLIKTRGQQVTLSCSPISGHRSVSWYQQTPGQGLQFLFEYFSETQRNKGNFPGRFSGRQFSNSRSEMNVSTLELGDSALYLCASSLVFDRGHGEQFFGPGTRLTVL.

This chain links TRBV7-9 with TRBJ1-3; 7 positions agree with TRBD1. V lost 1 base to trimming and J lost 2 bases; unmatched junction nucleotides: 2. CDR1 is SEHNR, CDR2 FQNEAQ, per germline (reference sequence). The CDR3 loop spans 15 amino acids. CDR3 DNA sequence: TGTGCCAGCAGCTTAGGACAGGGTGCTGGAAACACCATATATTTT. Translated: CASSLGQGAGNTIYF.

This chain uses TRBV9 with TRBJ1-5, with D perhaps matching TRBD1 (5 bases). The CDR3 has 15 amino acids. The V and J ends lost 3 bases and 3 bases respectively, with 13 bases between them. CDR1 SGDLS and CDR2 YYNGEE come from the germline V gene. CDR3 sequence (DNA): TGTGCCAGCAGCGCCTCGGGAGGGGACAATCAGCCCCAGCATTTT. This gives the protein CASSASGGDNQPQHF.

The chain is built from TRBV18 and TRBJ1-2; TRBD1 aligns across 8 bases. This CDR3 spans 15 amino acids. J was trimmed by 3 bases and V by 0 bases; bases with no gene match: 3. The germline V gene encodes CDR1 KGHSH and CDR2 LQKENI. The CDR3 sequence: CASSPPQGADYGYTF. In DNA, the CDR3 is TGTGCCAGCTCACCACCGCAGGGGGCGGACTATGGCTACACCTTC.

V gene TRBV18 combines with J gene TRBJ2-3; D unresolved. Trimming shortened V by 4 bases and J by 3 bases, and 11 bases separated the two germline ends. Looked up from germline, CDR1 is KGHSH and CDR2 is LQKENI. The CDR3 has 14 amino acids. The CDR3 DNA reads as TGTGCCAGCTCACGCCAGGATATGACAGATACGCAGTATTTT. This encodes CASSRQDMTDTQYF.